These 24 T cell receptor beta chains were sequenced from one sample in a study of blood T cell repertoires in COVID-19. This table comes from immunoSEQ multiplex PCR, and its TCRdb copy is limited to in-frame clones, with some not included. The table lists 380,000 or so clones, 80% to 90% of them singletons. Sequenced input: peripheral blood. These receptor sequences come from a man in his forties with acute or convalescent COVID-19.

This rearrangement joins TRBV7-2 to TRBJ1-2; the D is unclear. The CDR3 contains 13 residues. V was pared by 2 bases and J by 5 bases, with 9 bases between. Germline V gene data show CDR1 as SGHTA and CDR2 as FQGNSA. This CDR3 reads CASSLTYRYGYTF. Here the CDR3 DNA reads TGTGCCAGCAGCTTAACGTACAGATATGGCTACACCTTC.

The V and J genes are TRBV19 and TRBJ1-3; the D gene is possibly TRBD1 (6 bases). This CDR3 is built from 15 residues. Germline V CDR1 and CDR2: LNHDA, SQIVND (reference sequence). Trimming took 9 bases from V and 0 from J, leaving 15 bases between them. This chain's CDR3 is CASPGQGTSGNTIYF. The CDR3 DNA reads TGTGCCAGCCCAGGCCAGGGGACCTCTGGAAACACCATATATTTT.

The chain links TRBV12-3 or TRBV12-4 to TRBJ1-5, with D possibly matching TRBD1 (6 bases). The germline V and J ends were trimmed by 2 bases and 6 bases, with 8 bases remaining between them. This CDR3 has 13 amino acids. CDR3 in DNA: TGTGCCAGCAGTTTACGCAGGGGTCAGCCCCAGCATTTT. This translates into CASSLRRGQPQHF.

On this clone itself: The conserved phenylalanine or tryptophan is not found at the CDR3 terminus, so this likely reflects a read error. Because the CDR3's place on the DNA is in doubt, the DNA is left out and the CDR3 is given as listed by TCRdb. This chain connects TRBV4-1 to TRBJ1-4; the listed D gene, TRBD1, was not tested against the DNA. The CDR3 sequence runs 13 residues, both termini included. Germline loops: CDR1 MGHRA, CDR2 YSYEKL. The CDR3: CASSPRFGGDREL.

This chain links TRBV6-1 with TRBJ1-2; 7 nucleotides align to TRBD1. CDR3 length: 14 residues. Germline assignment: CDR1 MNHNS and CDR2 SASEGT. With 3 bases clipped from V and 0 bases from J, the junction kept 1 base outside the gene matches. CDR3 residues: CASSDGTANYGYTF. The CDR3 nucleotides are TGTGCCAGCAGTGATGGGACAGCTAACTATGGCTACACCTTC.

The DNA of the CDR3 is TGTGCCAGTAGTATAGTTAACAGGAACACTGAAGCTTTCTTT. Its protein is CASSIVNRNTEAFF. J is TRBJ1-1 and V is TRBV19; D unresolved. There are 14 residues in the CDR3. Germline V gene data show CDR1 as LNHDA and CDR2 as SQIVND (reference sequence). Trimming pared 1 base from V and 1 base from J, leaving 7 bases between.

This chain connects TRBV6-2 or TRBV6-3 to TRBJ1-5; 10 positions match TRBD1. Germline V gene data show CDR1 as MNHEY and CDR2 as SVGEGT. The CDR3 spans 17 residues. Trimming at V came to 4 bases and at J to 3 bases, leaving 9 bases not matched to a gene. The CDR3 nucleotides read TGTGCCAGCAGTTCCCGGGACAGGGGTGGGGACAATCAGCCCCAGCATTTT. Amino acids: CASSSRDRGGDNQPQHF.

This chain's CDR3 is CASSLDRHEQYF. CDR3 nucleotides: TGTGCCAGCAGCTTAGACAGACACGAGCAGTACTTC. This chain links TRBV7-2 with TRBJ2-7; no definite D call. Looked up from germline, CDR1 is SGHTA and CDR2 is FQGNSA. This CDR3 has 12 amino acids. Trimming cost V 1 base and J 5 bases, with 6 bases left between them.

In its sample, this clone was seen once. The chain is built from TRBV9 and TRBJ1-1; D gene uncertain. The CDR3 consists of 14 residues. Trimming took 3 bases from V and 4 from J, leaving 13 bases between them. Germline assignment: CDR1 SGDLS and CDR2 YYNGEE. The CDR3, as DNA: TGTGCCAGCAGCGCAGCAGGCTTGGGCACTGAAGCTTTCTTT. Protein product: CASSAAGLGTEAFF.

This clone was recorded once. The gene calls are TRBV6-5 and TRBJ2-7, with D possibly matching TRBD1 (6 bases). CDR1 MNHEY and CDR2 SVGAGI come from the germline V gene. The CDR3 sequence is 15 residues long. The germline V and J ends were trimmed by 2 bases and 6 bases, with 17 bases remaining between them. The CDR3 DNA sequence: TGTGCCAGCAGTTACAAGAGTCGGGACATCGTCGAGCAGTACTTC. Translation: CASSYKSRDIVEQYF.

The chain combines TRBV5-1 with TRBJ2-5; the match to TRBD2 covers 11 bases. Trimming took 0 bases from V and 5 from J; bases not matched to a gene: 6. The germline V gene has CDR1 SGHRS and CDR2 YFSETQ. The CDR3 is 16 amino acids. CDR3 bases: TGCGCCAGCAGCTTGGCCACTAGCGGGGGTACGGAGACCCAGTACTTC. Its translation: CASSLATSGGTETQYF.

The V call is TRBV9, the J call TRBJ2-2, with D unclear. The CDR3 is 13 residues long. The V end was cut by 0 bases, the J end by 4 bases, with 4 bases between. Germline loops: CDR1 SGDLS, CDR2 YYNGEE. The CDR3: CASSVDSTGELFF. The CDR3 DNA is TGTGCCAGCAGCGTAGACTCCACCGGGGAGCTGTTTTTT. The full variable domain, its missing parts supplied by reference TRBV9 and TRBJ2-2, is DSGVTQTPKHLITATGQRVTLRCSPRSGDLSVYWYQQSLDQGLQFLIQYYNGEERAKGNILERFSAQQFPDLHSELNLSSLELGDSALYFCASSVDSTGELFFGEGSRLTVL.

This clone was seen a few times. This chain links TRBV19 with TRBJ1-4; the D gene is possibly TRBD1 (5 bases). The V and J ends lost 5 bases and 0 bases respectively, with 13 bases between them. Germline V lookup: CDR1 LNHDA, CDR2 SQIVND (reference sequence). The CDR3 contains 16 residues. CDR3 region: CASSGGGAATNEKLFF. The CDR3 DNA follows: TGTGCCAGTAGTGGAGGCGGGGCCGCAACTAATGAAAAACTGTTTTTT. Combining the CDR3 with reference TRBV19 and TRBJ1-4 gives the whole variable domain DGGITQSPKYLFRKEGQNVTLSCEQNLNHDAMYWYRQDPGQGLRLIYYSQIVNDFQKGDIAEGYSVSREKKESFPLTVTSAQKNPTAFYLCASSGGGAATNEKLFFGSGTQLSVL.

The V gene is TRBV6-5, the J gene TRBJ1-2; D is ambiguous. Trimming shortened V by 4 bases and J by 1 base, and 16 bases separated the two germline ends. Looked up from germline, CDR1 is MNHEY and CDR2 is SVGAGI. The CDR3 length is 16 residues. The CDR3: CASSSFYGRDNYGYTF. The CDR3 DNA follows: TGTGCCAGCAGTTCCTTTTACGGGCGGGATAACTATGGCTACACCTTC.

J is TRBJ2-1 and V is TRBV30; 15 nucleotides match TRBD2. From germline, CDR1 is GTSNPN and CDR2 SVGIG (reference sequence). This CDR3 comprises 18 residues. With V trimmed by 1 base and J by 2 bases, 6 bases remained unmatched. The CDR3 DNA reads TGTGCCTGGAGTGGGACTAGCGGGGGGGCCATCGCCTACAATGAGCAGTTCTTC. Amino acids: CAWSGTSGGAIAYNEQFF.

This chain links TRBV2 with TRBJ1-2; the match to TRBD1 covers 10 bases. CDR1 and CDR2 (germline): SNHLY, FYNNEI. The CDR3 is 14 amino acids. After removal of 7 bases from V and 4 bases from J, the junction contained 6 bases not matched to a gene. CDR3 protein: CASTGQGGPYGYTF. CDR3 coding DNA: TGTGCCAGCACCGGACAGGGGGGCCCCTATGGCTACACCTTC.

This chain uses TRBV27 with TRBJ1-2, with TRBD1 matching over 8 bases. V shed 3 bases and J 4 bases; nucleotides not matched to a gene: 10. Germline V CDR1 and CDR2: MNHEY, SMNVEV (reference sequence). The CDR3 runs 16 residues. The CDR3 spells CASSLSSGGAGYGYTF. CDR3 bases: TGTGCCAGCAGTTTGAGTTCAGGGGGCGCGGGCTATGGCTACACCTTC.

This chain uses TRBV28 with TRBJ2-7, with TRBD1 as a possible D gene (6 bases). V gave up 5 bases and J gave up 4 bases, with 15 bases separating them. The CDR3 has 14 amino acids. Germline values: CDR1 MDHEN, CDR2 SYDVKM. The CDR3 DNA sequence: TGTGCCAGCAGTAAATACAGGGAGTCGTACGAGCAGTACTTC. Its protein is CASSKYRESYEQYF.

The rearrangement links TRBV14 to TRBJ2-3; TRBD2 is a possible D gene (6 bases). Trimming pared 3 bases from V and 0 bases from J, leaving 13 bases between. Germline CDR1 and CDR2: SGHDN and FVKESK. This CDR3 comprises 16 residues. The CDR3 bases are TGTGCCAGCAGCCATCGGACTACCACTAGCACAGATACGCAGTATTTT. It encodes CASSHRTTTSTDTQYF. Full variable domain (missing parts from reference TRBV14 and TRBJ2-3): EAGVTQFPSHSVIEKGQTVTLRCDPISGHDNLYWYRRVMGKEIKFLLHFVKESKQDESGMPNNRFLAERTGGTYSTLKVQPAELEDSGVYFCASSHRTTTSTDTQYFGPGTRLTVL.

The chain recombines TRBV11-2 with TRBJ1-2; no clear D. With 2 bases removed from V and 6 bases from J, the gap between germline ends came to 10 bases. The CDR3 extends over 13 amino acids. Germline assignment: CDR1 SGHAT and CDR2 FQNNGV. CDR3 nucleotides: TGTGCCAGCAGCTTACTACGATACGATGGCTACACCTTC. Translation: CASSLLRYDGYTF.

This CDR3 is CASSEAGPIIEQYF. Here the CDR3 DNA reads TGTGCCAGCAGTGAAGCAGGGCCGATTATCGAGCAGTACTTC. The chain uses TRBV25-1 and TRBJ2-7; D perhaps matches TRBD1 (5 bases). The CDR3 has 14 residues. The germline gives CDR1 MGHDK, CDR2 SYGVNS. Trimming took off 2 bases at V and 6 bases at J, with 14 bases between the two ends.

The chain combines TRBV28 with TRBJ2-7; 7 nucleotides line up with TRBD2. Trimming took 4 bases from V and 2 from J; bases not matched to a gene: 8. This CDR3 is built from 15 residues. The germline V gene has CDR1 MDHEN and CDR2 SYDVKM. CDR3 in amino acids: CASSYIAAGAYEQYF. CDR3 nucleotide sequence: TGTGCCAGCAGTTATATAGCGGCGGGGGCCTACGAGCAGTACTTC.

This clone was detected only once. J is TRBJ1-5 and V is TRBV2; TRBD1 matches 10 bases. The junction had 7 bases not matched to a gene; V was cut back by 2 bases and J by 9 bases. CDR1 is SNHLY and CDR2 is FYNNEI in the germline V gene. The CDR3 length is 15 residues. Here the CDR3 reads CASSEMGTGVWPQHF. CDR3 in DNA: TGTGCCAGCAGTGAAATGGGGACAGGGGTTTGGCCCCAGCATTTT.

The chain has TRBV3-1 (or the pseudogene TRBV3-2) and TRBJ2-1; D is ambiguous. There are 17 residues in the CDR3. Germline-derived CDR1 and CDR2 are LGHDT and YNNKEL (reference sequence). Trimming cost V 0 bases and J 7 bases, with 19 bases left between them. As DNA, the CDR3 is TGTGCCAGCAGCCAAGATCGATGGCTAGTTATGCGAAATGAGCAGTTCTTC. It encodes CASSQDRWLVMRNEQFF.